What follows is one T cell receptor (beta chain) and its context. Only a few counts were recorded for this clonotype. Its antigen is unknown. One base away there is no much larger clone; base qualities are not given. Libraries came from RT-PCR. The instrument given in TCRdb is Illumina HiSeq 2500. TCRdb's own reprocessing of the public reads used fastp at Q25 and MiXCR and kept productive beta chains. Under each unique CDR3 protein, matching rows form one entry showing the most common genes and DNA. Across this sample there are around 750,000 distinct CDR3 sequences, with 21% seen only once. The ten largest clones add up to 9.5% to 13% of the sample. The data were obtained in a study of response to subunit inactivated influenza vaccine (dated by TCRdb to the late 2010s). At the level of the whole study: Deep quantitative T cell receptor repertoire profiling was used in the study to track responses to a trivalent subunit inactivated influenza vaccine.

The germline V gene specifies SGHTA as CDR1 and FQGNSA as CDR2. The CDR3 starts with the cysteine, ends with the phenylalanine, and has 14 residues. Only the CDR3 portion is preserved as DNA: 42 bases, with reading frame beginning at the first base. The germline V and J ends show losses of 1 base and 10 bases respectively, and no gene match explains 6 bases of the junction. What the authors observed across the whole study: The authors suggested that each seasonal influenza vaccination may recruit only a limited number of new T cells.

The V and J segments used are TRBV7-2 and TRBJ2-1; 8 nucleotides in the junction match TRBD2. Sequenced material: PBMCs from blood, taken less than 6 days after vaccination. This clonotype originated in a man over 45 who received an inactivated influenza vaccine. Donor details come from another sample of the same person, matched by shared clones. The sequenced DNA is TGTGCCAGCAGCTTAGAACGCGGGGGGACGGAGCAGTTCTTC. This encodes CASSLERGGTEQFF.